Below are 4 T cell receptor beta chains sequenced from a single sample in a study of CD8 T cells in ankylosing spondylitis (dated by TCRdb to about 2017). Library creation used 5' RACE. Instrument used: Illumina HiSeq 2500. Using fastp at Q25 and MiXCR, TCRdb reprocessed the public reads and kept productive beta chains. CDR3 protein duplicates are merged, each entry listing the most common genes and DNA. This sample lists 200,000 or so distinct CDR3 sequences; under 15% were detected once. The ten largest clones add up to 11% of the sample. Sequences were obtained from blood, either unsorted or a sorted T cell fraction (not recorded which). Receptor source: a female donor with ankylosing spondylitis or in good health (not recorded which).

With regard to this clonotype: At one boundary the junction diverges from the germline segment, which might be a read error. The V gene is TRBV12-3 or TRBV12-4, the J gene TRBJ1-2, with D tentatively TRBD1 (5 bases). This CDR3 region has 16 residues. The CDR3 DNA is TGTGTCAGCAGTTTGTATCAGGGAGGTGGAATGAGCGGCTACACCTTC. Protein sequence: CVSSLYQGGGMSGYTF.

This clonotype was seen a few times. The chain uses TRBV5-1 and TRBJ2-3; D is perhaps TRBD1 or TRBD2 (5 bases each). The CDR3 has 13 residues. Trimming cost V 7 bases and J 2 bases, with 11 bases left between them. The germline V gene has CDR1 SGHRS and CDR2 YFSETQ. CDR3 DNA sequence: TGCGCCAGCCGGGACCAACACACAGATACGCAGTATTTT. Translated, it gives CASRDQHTDTQYF.

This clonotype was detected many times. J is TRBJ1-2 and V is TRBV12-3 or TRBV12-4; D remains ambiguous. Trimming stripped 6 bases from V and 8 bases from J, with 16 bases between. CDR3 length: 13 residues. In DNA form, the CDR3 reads TGTGCCAGCAGGCCCCGGACGGCTACGGGCTACACCTTC. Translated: CASRPRTATGYTF.

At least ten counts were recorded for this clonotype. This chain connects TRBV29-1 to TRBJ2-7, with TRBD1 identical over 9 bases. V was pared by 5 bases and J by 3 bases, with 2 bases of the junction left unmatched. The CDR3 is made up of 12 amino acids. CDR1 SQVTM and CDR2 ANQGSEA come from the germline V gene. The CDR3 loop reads CSVRQGDYEQYF. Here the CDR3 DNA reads TGCAGCGTTAGACAGGGGGACTACGAGCAGTACTTC.